Listed below are T cell receptor beta chains from one sample, sequenced in a study of response to subunit inactivated influenza vaccine. TCRdb reprocessed the RT-PCR reads via MiXCR and lists one record per CDR3 protein. The data contain 430,000 or so distinct CDR3 sequences, about 10% of them singletons. Source: PBMCs from blood, taken 35 to 45 days after vaccination. The receptors shown here come from a man aged 45-60 years who received an inactivated influenza vaccine. CDR3s include the opening cysteine and the closing phenylalanine or tryptophan. D genes are given only for firm matches. Expanded clones are given a class, and other clones once, few, many or no size at all.

abundance | d_gene | j_gene | v_gene | CDR3nt | CDR3aa
few | TRBD1 | TRBJ2-5 | TRBV20-1 | TGCAGTGCTAGAGGCCCGGGACAGGGTACTAATCAAGAGACCCAGTACTTC | CSARGPGQGTNQETQYF
NA | TRBD1 | TRBJ1-2 | TRBV7-2 | TGTGCCAGCAGCTCAGGGGGAGTTCGGTATGGCTACACCTTC | CASSSGGVRYGYTF
NA | NA | TRBJ2-6 | TRBV11-2 | TGTGCCAGCAGCTTAATTTGGGGGGCCAACGTCCTGACTTTC | CASSLIWGANVLTF
few | TRBD2 | TRBJ2-7 | TRBV5-1 | TGCGCCAGCAGCGCCCCCCCTGGGCTAGCGGGGGGCCTGGACGAGCAGTACTTC | CASSAPPGLAGGLDEQYF
few | NA | TRBJ2-1 | TRBV20-1 | TGCAGTGCTAGAGATACGGGGGCCCCCTACAATGAGCAGTTCTTC | CSARDTGAPYNEQFF
few | NA | TRBJ1-1 | TRBV6-1 | TGTGCCAGCAGTGTCCGGGGGCCATATGAAGCTTTCTTT | CASSVRGPYEAFF
many | NA | TRBJ2-1 | TRBV5-1 | TGCGCCAGCAGCTCTGTAACGCGGGCCTACAATGAGCAGTTCTTC | CASSSVTRAYNEQFF
NA | NA | TRBJ2-5 | TRBV29-1 | TGCAGCGGAGGGCGTAGGGAGACCCAGTACTTC | CSGGRRETQYF
few | NA | TRBJ2-3 | TRBV3-1 | TGTGCCAGCAGCCAAGCTATGACCTCCGGCGCGCAGTATTTT | CASSQAMTSGAQYF
NA | NA | TRBJ2-7 | TRBV10-3 | TGTGCCATCAGAGCAGGCCCAACCTACGAGCAGTACTTC | CAIRAGPTYEQYF
NA | NA | TRBJ2-5 | TRBV7-2 | TGTGCCAGCAGCCGGGCCGGGACCTTCCAAGAGACCCAGTACTTC | CASSRAGTFQETQYF
NA | NA | TRBJ2-1 | TRBV5-1 | TGCGCCAGCAGCTTGTCCGGGACGAGCTCCTACAATGAGCAGTTCTTC | CASSLSGTSSYNEQFF
NA | NA | TRBJ1-1 | TRBV5-1 | TGCGCCAGCAGACGGACAGAAAACACTGAAGCTTTCTTT | CASRRTENTEAFF
NA | NA | TRBJ2-5 | TRBV29-1 | TGCAGCGTTGAGTTCGTCGTGGCAGAGACCCAGTACTTC | CSVEFVVAETQYF
NA | TRBD2 | TRBJ2-1 | TRBV9 | TGTGCCAGCAGCACCGGACTAGCGGCGTACAATGAGCAGTTCTTC | CASSTGLAAYNEQFF
many | NA | TRBJ2-7 | TRBV4-3 | TGCGCCAGCAGCCAAGATTCGGGCGGGCGCTTAAGATCCTACGAGCAGTACTTC | CASSQDSGGRLRSYEQYF
many | NA | TRBJ2-7 | TRBV28 | TGTGCCAGCAGTTTTGTTGGCTCAACCTACGAGCAGTACTTC | CASSFVGSTYEQYF